Sequencing of this TCR beta chain was carried out in a study of blood T cell repertoires in COVID-19. Study as a whole: The study drew acute and convalescent COVID-19 samples from the United States, Italy and Spain. T cells, B-cell-depleted T cells, or PBMCs provided the cDNA or gDNA that served as material.

Sequenced by immunoSEQ multiplex PCR; TCRdb stores in-frame clones only, minus some. The table has 180,000 or so clones, approximately 82% seen once. CDR3 size: 13 residues. Trimming removed 0 bases at V and 7 bases at J, with 7 bases between. Germline V gene sequence: CDR1 LNHNV, CDR2 YYDKDF (reference sequence). The receptor was derived from a man aged 50 to 60 who had recovered from COVID-19. V usage is TRBV15 and J usage is TRBJ1-5; no clear D. Specimen: PBMCs or T cells enriched from blood (not recorded which). CDR3 loop: CATSRDVRQPQHF. In DNA, the CDR3 is TGTGCCACCAGCAGAGATGTTCGGCAGCCCCAGCATTTT.